The source of this T cell receptor beta chain is a study of molecular identifiers for immune sequencing clone quantification. This clonotype was detected once. V lost 3 bases and J lost 7, with 13 bases in between. This CDR3 has 14 residues. The authors gated naive CD8 T cells as CD8+CD4-CCR7+CD45RA+ for sorting. In TCRdb, the PCR reads were re-called with MiXCR into one record per CDR3 protein. This sample yields 300,000 to 350,000 distinct CDR3 sequences, of which 20% to 25% are seen a single time; 0.81% belongs to the top ten. This sequence was found in a human donor in good health. Some libraries in this study had Jurkat cell RNA spiked in. V usage is TRBV12-3 or TRBV12-4 and J usage is TRBJ2-1; D is uncertain. The source material was naive CD8+ T cells from blood, with Jurkat cell RNA spiked in. Described subset: FACS-sorted CD8+CD4-CCR7+CD45RA+ naive T cells. In DNA form, the CDR3 reads TGTGCCAGCAGTTTTTCCCTTCTGAAGAATGAGCAGTTCTTC. The encoded protein is CASSFSLLKNEQFF.